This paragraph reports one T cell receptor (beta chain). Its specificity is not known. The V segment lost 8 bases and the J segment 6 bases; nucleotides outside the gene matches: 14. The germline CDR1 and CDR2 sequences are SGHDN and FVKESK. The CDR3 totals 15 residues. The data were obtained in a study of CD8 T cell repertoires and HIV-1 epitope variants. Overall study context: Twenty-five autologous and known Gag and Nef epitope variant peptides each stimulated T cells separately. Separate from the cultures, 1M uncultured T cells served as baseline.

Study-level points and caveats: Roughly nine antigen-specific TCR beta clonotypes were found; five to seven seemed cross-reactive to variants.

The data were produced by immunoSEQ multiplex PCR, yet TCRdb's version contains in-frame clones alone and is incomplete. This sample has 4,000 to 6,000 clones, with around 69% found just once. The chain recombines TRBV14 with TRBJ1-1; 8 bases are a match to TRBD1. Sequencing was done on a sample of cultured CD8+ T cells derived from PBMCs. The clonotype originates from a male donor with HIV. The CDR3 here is CASSQNGQGGSEAFF. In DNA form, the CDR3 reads TGTGCCAGCTCCCAGAATGGACAGGGAGGGTCTGAAGCTTTCTTT.